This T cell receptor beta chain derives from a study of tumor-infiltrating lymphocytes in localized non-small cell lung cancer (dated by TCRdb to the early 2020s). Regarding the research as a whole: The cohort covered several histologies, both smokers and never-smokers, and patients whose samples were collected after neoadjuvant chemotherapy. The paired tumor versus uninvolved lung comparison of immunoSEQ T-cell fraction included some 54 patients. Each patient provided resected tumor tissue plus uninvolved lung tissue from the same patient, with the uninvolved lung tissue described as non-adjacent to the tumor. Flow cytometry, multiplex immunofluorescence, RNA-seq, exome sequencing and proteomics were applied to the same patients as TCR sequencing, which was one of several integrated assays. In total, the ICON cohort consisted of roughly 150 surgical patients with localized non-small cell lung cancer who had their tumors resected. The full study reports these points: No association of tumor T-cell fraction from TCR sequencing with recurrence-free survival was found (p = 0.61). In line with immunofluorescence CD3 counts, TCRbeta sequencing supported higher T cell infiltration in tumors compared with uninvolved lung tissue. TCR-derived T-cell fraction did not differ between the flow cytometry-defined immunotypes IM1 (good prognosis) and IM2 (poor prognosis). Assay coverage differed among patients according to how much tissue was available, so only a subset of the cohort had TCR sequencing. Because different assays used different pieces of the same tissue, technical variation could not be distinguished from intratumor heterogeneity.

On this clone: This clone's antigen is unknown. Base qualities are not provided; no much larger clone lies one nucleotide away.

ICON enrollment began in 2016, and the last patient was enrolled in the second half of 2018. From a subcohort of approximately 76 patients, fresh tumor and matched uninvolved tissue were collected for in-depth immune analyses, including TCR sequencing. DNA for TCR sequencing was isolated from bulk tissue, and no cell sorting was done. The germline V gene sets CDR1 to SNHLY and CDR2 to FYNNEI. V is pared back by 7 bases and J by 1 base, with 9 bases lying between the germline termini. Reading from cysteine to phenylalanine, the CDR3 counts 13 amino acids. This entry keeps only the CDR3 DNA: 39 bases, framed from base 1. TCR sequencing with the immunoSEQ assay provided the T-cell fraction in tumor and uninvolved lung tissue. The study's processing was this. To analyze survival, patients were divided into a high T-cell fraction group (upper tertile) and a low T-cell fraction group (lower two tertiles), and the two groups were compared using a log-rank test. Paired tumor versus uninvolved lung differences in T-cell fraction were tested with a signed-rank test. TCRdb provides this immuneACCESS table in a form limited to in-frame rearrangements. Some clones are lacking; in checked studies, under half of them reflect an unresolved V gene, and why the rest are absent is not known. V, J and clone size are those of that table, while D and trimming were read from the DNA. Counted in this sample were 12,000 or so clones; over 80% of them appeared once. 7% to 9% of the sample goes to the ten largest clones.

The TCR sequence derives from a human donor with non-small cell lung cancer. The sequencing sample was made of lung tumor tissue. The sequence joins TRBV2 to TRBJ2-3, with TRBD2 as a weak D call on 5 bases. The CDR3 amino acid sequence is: CASKAERTDTQYF. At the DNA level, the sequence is TGTGCCAGCAAAGCGGAGCGCACAGATACGCAGTATTTT.